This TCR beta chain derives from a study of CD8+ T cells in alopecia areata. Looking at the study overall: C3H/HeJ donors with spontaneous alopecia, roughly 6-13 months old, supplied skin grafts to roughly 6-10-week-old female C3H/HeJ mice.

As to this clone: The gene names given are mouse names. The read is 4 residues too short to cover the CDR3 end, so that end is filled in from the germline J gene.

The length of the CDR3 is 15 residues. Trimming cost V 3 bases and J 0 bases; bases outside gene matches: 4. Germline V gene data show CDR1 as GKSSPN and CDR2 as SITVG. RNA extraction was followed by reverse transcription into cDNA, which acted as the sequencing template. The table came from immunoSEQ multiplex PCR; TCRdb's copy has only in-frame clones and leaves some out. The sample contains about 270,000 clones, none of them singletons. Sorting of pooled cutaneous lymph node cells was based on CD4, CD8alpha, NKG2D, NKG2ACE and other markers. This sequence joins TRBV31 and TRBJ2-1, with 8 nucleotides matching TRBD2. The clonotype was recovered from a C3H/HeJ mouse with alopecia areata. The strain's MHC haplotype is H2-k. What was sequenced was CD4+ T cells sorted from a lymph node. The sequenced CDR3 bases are TGTGCCTGGAGCGGGGGGGCTTATAACTATGCT. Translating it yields CAWSGGAYNYA. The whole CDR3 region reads CAWSGGAYNYAEQFF.